What follows is one T cell receptor (beta chain) and its context. What it recognizes is unknown. The data are from a study of cytotoxic CD8 clonotypes in ibrutinib-treated CLL. Study-level points and caveats: Contraction or stability on treatment characterized the public clonotypes, which were uncommon.

The V segment lost 6 bases and the J segment 6 bases; nucleotides outside the gene matches: 8. The CDR3 totals 14 residues. Germline V gene data show CDR1 as MNHNY and CDR2 as SVGAGI (reference sequence). The table came from immunoSEQ multiplex PCR; TCRdb's copy has only in-frame clones and leaves some out. Among approximately 84,000 clones listed, about 85% were seen once. The V gene is TRBV6-6, the J gene TRBJ1-5; 7 bases align to TRBD1. Source: PBMCs, taken after 12 months of ibrutinib treatment. The receptor comes from a human donor with chronic lymphocytic leukemia. Here the CDR3 reads CASREGQWGQPQHF. CDR3 DNA: TGTGCCAGCAGGGAGGGACAGTGGGGTCAGCCCCAGCATTTT.